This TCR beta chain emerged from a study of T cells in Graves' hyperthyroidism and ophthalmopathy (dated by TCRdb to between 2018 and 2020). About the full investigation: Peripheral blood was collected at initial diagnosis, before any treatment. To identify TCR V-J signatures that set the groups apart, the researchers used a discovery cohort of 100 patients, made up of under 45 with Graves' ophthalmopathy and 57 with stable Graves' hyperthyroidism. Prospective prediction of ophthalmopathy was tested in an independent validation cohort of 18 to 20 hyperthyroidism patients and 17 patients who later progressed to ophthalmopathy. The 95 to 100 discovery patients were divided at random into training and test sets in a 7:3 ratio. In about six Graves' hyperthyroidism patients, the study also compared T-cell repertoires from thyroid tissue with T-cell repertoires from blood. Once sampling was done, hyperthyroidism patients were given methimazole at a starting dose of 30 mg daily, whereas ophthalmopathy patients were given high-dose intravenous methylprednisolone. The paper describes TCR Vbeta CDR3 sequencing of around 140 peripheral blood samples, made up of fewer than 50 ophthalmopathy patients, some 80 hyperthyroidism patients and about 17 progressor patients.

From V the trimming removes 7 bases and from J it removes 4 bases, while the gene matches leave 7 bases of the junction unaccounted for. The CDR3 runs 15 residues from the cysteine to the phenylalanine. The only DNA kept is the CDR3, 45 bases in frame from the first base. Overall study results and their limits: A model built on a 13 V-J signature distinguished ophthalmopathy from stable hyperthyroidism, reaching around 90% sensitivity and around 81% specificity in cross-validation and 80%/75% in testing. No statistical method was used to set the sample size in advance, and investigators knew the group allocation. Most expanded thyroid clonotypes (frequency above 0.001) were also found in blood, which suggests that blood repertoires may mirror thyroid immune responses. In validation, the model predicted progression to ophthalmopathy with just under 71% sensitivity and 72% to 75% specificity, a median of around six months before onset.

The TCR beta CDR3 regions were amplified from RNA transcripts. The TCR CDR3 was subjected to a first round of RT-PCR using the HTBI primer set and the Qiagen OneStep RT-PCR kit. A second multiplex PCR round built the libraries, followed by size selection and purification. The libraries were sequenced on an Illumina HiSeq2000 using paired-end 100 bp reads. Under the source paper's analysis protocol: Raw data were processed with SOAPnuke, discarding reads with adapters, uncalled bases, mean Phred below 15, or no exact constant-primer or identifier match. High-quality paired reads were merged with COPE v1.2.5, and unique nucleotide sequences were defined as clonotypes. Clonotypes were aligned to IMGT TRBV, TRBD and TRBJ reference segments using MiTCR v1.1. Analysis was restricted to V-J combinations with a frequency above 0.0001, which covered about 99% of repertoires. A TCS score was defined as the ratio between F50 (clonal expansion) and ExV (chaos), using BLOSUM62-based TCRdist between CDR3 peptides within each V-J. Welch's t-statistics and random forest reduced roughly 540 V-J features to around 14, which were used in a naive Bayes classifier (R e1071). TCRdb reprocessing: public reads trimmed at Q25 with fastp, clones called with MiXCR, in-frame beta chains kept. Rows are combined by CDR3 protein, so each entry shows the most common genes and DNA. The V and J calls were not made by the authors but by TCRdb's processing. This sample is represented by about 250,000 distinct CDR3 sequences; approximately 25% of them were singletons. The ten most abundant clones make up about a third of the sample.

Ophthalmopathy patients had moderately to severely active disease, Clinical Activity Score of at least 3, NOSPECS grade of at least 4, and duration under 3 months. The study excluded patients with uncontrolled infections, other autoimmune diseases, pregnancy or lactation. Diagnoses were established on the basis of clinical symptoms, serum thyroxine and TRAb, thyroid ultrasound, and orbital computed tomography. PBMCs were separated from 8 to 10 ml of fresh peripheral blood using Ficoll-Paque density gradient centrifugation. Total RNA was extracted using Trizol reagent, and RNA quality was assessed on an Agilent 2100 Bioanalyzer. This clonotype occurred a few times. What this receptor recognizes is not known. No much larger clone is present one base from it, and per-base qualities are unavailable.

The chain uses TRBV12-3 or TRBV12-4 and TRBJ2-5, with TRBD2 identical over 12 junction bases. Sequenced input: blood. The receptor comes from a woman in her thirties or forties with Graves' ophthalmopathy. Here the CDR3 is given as CASTLTSGGGETQYF. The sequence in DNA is TGTGCCAGCACTTTGACTAGCGGGGGTGGAGAGACCCAGTACTTC.